The 30 T cell receptor beta chains presented below share a single source sample, sequenced in a study of T cells after yellow fever vaccination. A single record per CDR3 protein comes from TCRdb applying MiXCR to the 5' RACE reads. This sample has roughly 160,000 distinct CDR3 sequences, with around 9% found just once. Specimen: CD8+ T cells sorted from PBMCs, collected 45 days after the yellow fever booster vaccination. Receptors originate from a man between 18 and 35 years old who received the YFV17D yellow fever vaccine.

This clonotype was seen repeatedly, ten times or more. The chain uses TRBV9 and TRBJ2-2; D unresolved. This CDR3 has 14 amino acids. Germline V gene data show CDR1 as SGDLS and CDR2 as YYNGEE. Trimming took 0 bases from V and 6 from J, leaving 9 bases between them. The CDR3 reads CASSVGGRPGELFF. CDR3 bases: TGTGCCAGCAGCGTAGGTGGGCGACCCGGGGAGCTGTTTTTT.

This chain joins TRBV29-1 and TRBJ2-7, with 8 bases fitting TRBD2. CDR3 size: 13 residues. Losses at the gene ends were 2 bases for V and 6 bases for J; bases not matched to a gene: 6. Germline loops: CDR1 SQVTM, CDR2 ANQGSEA. The CDR3 DNA reads TGCAGCGTTGAAATGCGGGGGGCCCGCGAGCAGTACTTC. It encodes CSVEMRGAREQYF.

The chain recombines TRBV3-1 with TRBJ2-2, with D perhaps TRBD1 (5 bases). The CDR3 covers 15 residues. The V gene lost 2 bases and the J gene lost 5 bases, with 12 bases spanning the gap. Per germline, CDR1 LGHDT and CDR2 YNNKEL (reference sequence). The CDR3 sequence is CASSQLGRGTGELFF. In DNA, the CDR3 is TGTGCCAGCAGCCAACTGGGAAGGGGTACCGGGGAGCTGTTTTTT.

CDR3 nucleotide sequence: TGTGCCAGCAGTTCGCCCCGGACAGGGGGTTGGGATTCACCCCTCCACTTT. Encoded protein: CASSSPRTGGWDSPLHF. The gene calls are TRBV6-5 and TRBJ1-6; 10 bases agree with TRBD1. V dropped 4 bases and J dropped 8; count of bases not matched to a gene: 11. The germline CDR1 and CDR2 sequences are MNHEY and SVGAGI. The CDR3 sequence is 17 residues long.

A few counts support this clonotype. The V and J genes are TRBV6-5 and TRBJ2-2; no clear D gene. Trimming took off 5 bases at V and 6 bases at J, with 10 bases between the two ends. CDR3 length: 13 residues. The germline gives CDR1 MNHEY, CDR2 SVGAGI. The CDR3 reads CASSGEGPGELFF. As DNA, the CDR3 is TGTGCCAGCAGTGGGGAAGGGCCCGGGGAGCTGTTTTTT.

The J gene is TRBJ1-1, the V gene TRBV13, with D maybe TRBD1 (5 bases). CDR1 and CDR2 (germline): PRHDT, FYEKMQ (reference sequence). There are 13 residues in the CDR3. Between the trimmed V and J ends, which lost 5 bases and 13 bases, there was a span of 20 bases. CDR3 nucleotides: TGTGCCAGCAGCCGCTTAGGGGTGGAGATTGGTTTCTTT. This gives the protein CASSRLGVEIGFF.

This sequence joins TRBV4-1 and TRBJ2-7, with TRBD1 identical over 7 bases. The CDR3 consists of 13 residues. Trimming cost V 5 bases and J 3 bases; bases outside gene matches: 4. CDR1 is MGHRA and CDR2 is YSYEKL in the germline V gene. The CDR3 coding sequence is TGCGCCAGCAGCGCGCAGGGGGACTACGAGCAGTACTTC. Translation gives CASSAQGDYEQYF.

This clonotype was found many times. The chain joins TRBV9 to TRBJ1-3; D is unresolved. CDR3 size: 14 residues. From germline, CDR1 is SGDLS and CDR2 YYNGEE. V was shortened by 0 bases and J by 4 bases, with 8 bases between the two germline ends. CDR3 sequence reads: CASSVGGAGNTIYF. In DNA, the CDR3 is TGTGCCAGCAGCGTAGGAGGCGCGGGAAACACCATATATTTT.

The gene calls are TRBV7-8 and TRBJ2-1, with TRBD2 identical over 10 bases. The CDR3 extends over 15 amino acids. Germline V gene lookup returns CDR1 SGHVS and CDR2 FQNEAQ. V lost 2 bases, J lost 9 bases, and 7 bases stayed unmatched. The CDR3 nucleotides are TGTGCCAGCAGCTTAACAGCGGGGGGGCTTAGTGAGCAGTTCTTC. Its protein product is CASSLTAGGLSEQFF.

A few counts support this clonotype. The chain carries TRBV25-1 and TRBJ1-4; no firm D call. This CDR3 contains 17 residues. V was shortened by 5 bases and J by 2 bases, with 18 bases between the two germline ends. Germline V gives CDR1 MGHDK, CDR2 SYGVNS. CDR3 DNA sequence: TGTGCCAGCAGTCCGACTAGACCCCGTAGCACTAATGAAAAACTGTTTTTT. Protein product: CASSPTRPRSTNEKLFF.

This clonotype was detected ten times or more. The chain employs TRBV11-2 and TRBJ2-5, with TRBD1 identical over 10 bases. Per germline, CDR1 SGHAT and CDR2 FQNNGV. V shed 4 bases, J shed 2 bases, and the junction held 1 base outside the gene matches. The CDR3 sequence is 14 residues long. The CDR3 loop reads CASSWTGGQETQYF. In DNA form, the CDR3 reads TGTGCCAGCAGCTGGACAGGGGGTCAAGAGACCCAGTACTTC.

This sequence joins TRBV4-1 and TRBJ2-5; D call uncertain. Between the trimmed V and J ends, which lost 0 bases and 1 base, there was a span of 6 bases. The CDR3 extends over 14 amino acids. CDR1 is MGHRA and CDR2 is YSYEKL in the germline V gene. The CDR3 here is CASSQDSVQETQYF. DNA for the CDR3: TGCGCCAGCAGCCAAGACTCAGTCCAAGAGACCCAGTACTTC.

In its sample, this clonotype was seen a few times. V is TRBV29-1 and J is TRBJ2-1; no reliable D call. Per the germline V gene, CDR1 is SQVTM and CDR2 is ANQGSEA. This CDR3 spans 12 amino acids. Trimming removed 6 bases from V and 7 bases from J, with 13 bases in between. This CDR3 is CSVDDLGNEQFF. The CDR3 DNA reads TGCAGCGTAGATGACCTTGGGAATGAGCAGTTCTTC.

The chain is built from TRBV12-3 or TRBV12-4 and TRBJ2-6, with D possibly TRBD1 on 5 matching bases. The CDR3 is made up of 21 amino acids. With 3 bases removed from V and 0 bases from J, the gap between germline ends came to 24 bases. For the CDR3, the DNA is TGTGCCAGCAGTTTGGGGCCTTCGGGCCGATTTGATTCCTCTGGGGCCAACGTCCTGACTTTC. Encoded protein: CASSLGPSGRFDSSGANVLTF.

This clonotype was observed many times. This chain uses TRBV6-6 with TRBJ1-1, with 7 nucleotides matching TRBD1. V gave up 0 bases and J gave up 1 base; unmatched junction bases: 2. This CDR3 is built from 15 residues. The V gene's germline CDR1 is MNHNY and CDR2 SVGAGI (reference sequence). DNA of the CDR3: TGTGCCAGCAGTTACTCTAACAGGGGGAACACTGAAGCTTTCTTT. This encodes CASSYSNRGNTEAFF.

The rearrangement links TRBV4-1 to TRBJ1-1, with D perhaps TRBD1 (5 bases). The V gene's germline CDR1 is MGHRA and CDR2 YSYEKL. The V and J ends lost 3 bases and 8 bases respectively, with 16 bases between them. The CDR3 contains 14 residues. CDR3 sequence reads: CASSQPQAGHEAFF. The CDR3 DNA sequence: TGCGCCAGCAGCCAGCCACAGGCAGGGCACGAAGCTTTCTTT.

The chain is built from TRBV19 and TRBJ1-2; TRBD1 agrees at 7 bases. With 6 bases clipped from V and 2 bases from J, the junction kept 3 bases outside the gene matches. Germline lookup yields CDR1 LNHDA and CDR2 SQIVND (reference sequence). The CDR3 has 13 amino acids. The CDR3 loop reads CASRGQENYGYTF. The CDR3 coding sequence is TGTGCCAGTAGAGGACAGGAGAACTATGGCTACACCTTC.

The V gene is TRBV6-2 or TRBV6-3, the J gene TRBJ2-4, with D unresolved. Germline-derived CDR1 and CDR2 are MNHEY and SVGEGT. V lost 0 bases to trimming and J lost 3 bases, with 12 bases between them. The CDR3 is 16 residues long. The CDR3 region has the DNA TGTGCCAGCAGTTACTCGGGCAATTTGGGCAAAAACATTCAGTACTTC. Encoded protein: CASSYSGNLGKNIQYF.

This clonotype was detected a few times. The chain employs TRBV27 and TRBJ2-5, with TRBD2 matching over 16 bases. Trimming cost V 3 bases and J 6 bases; bases outside gene matches: 10. The length of the CDR3 is 18 residues. Per germline, CDR1 MNHEY and CDR2 SMNVEV (reference sequence). The CDR3 nucleotides are TGTGCCAGCAGTTTTTCTGGGACTAGCGGGGGGGCCGTGAAGACCCAGTACTTC. Translation gives CASSFSGTSGGAVKTQYF.

This rearrangement joins TRBV3-1 to TRBJ2-5; D possibly uses TRBD1 or TRBD2 (5 bases each). The V gene lost 1 base and the J gene lost 2 bases, with 14 bases spanning the gap. In germline, CDR1 is LGHDT, CDR2 YNNKEL (reference sequence). The CDR3 length is 16 residues. In DNA, the CDR3 is TGTGCCAGCAGCCAAGGCTGGGGACCATTTCAAGAGACCCAGTACTTC. Protein: CASSQGWGPFQETQYF.

This clonotype was picked up a small number of times. The chain links TRBV6-2 or TRBV6-3 to TRBJ2-3; D is ambiguous. The germline V gene has CDR1 MNHEY and CDR2 SVGEGT. This CDR3 comprises 15 residues. With 8 bases removed from V and 5 bases from J, the gap between germline ends came to 20 bases. The chain's CDR3 is CASSSVAELQDTQYF. Written as DNA, the CDR3 is TGTGCCAGCTCTTCCGTTGCAGAGCTGCAAGATACGCAGTATTTT.

A single count supports this clonotype. The rearrangement uses TRBV6-5 and TRBJ1-5, with D tentatively TRBD1 (5 bases). Between the trimmed V and J ends, which lost 2 bases and 5 bases, there was a span of 16 bases. The CDR3 contains 16 residues. The germline V gene has CDR1 MNHEY and CDR2 SVGAGI. CDR3 DNA sequence: TGTGCCAGCAGTTACAGGGGCAGGGCTACTTATCAGCCCCAGCATTTT. As protein: CASSYRGRATYQPQHF.

The chain carries TRBV20-1 and TRBJ1-1; no reliable D call. Germline assignment: CDR1 DFQATT and CDR2 SNEGSKA (reference sequence). The V gene lost 0 bases and the J gene lost 5 bases, with 10 bases spanning the gap. This CDR3 is 13 amino acids long. The DNA of the CDR3 is TGCAGTGCTAGAGACGGGGAGCGTACTGAAGCTTTCTTT. Residues: CSARDGERTEAFF.

The rearrangement joins TRBV4-2 to TRBJ2-5, with 9 bases fitting TRBD2. V lost 0 bases, J lost 5 bases, and 10 bases stayed unmatched. Germline CDR1 LGHNA, CDR2 YNFKEQ. There are 17 residues in the CDR3. The CDR3 reads CASSQDAAGGLWETQYF. The CDR3, as DNA: TGTGCCAGCAGCCAAGATGCGGCGGGGGGGCTTTGGGAGACCCAGTACTTC.

The chain joins TRBV6-1 to TRBJ2-7, with D uncertain. The ends were cut back, 7 bases at V and 0 bases at J, with 4 bases in the middle. Per the germline V gene, CDR1 is MNHNS and CDR2 is SASEGT. The CDR3 contains 11 residues. The CDR3 sequence is CASTYSYEQYF. The CDR3 DNA reads as TGTGCCAGCACTTACTCCTACGAGCAGTACTTC.

The chain uses TRBV5-8 and TRBJ2-7; 10 bases agree with TRBD1. The CDR3 loop spans 14 amino acids. Germline values: CDR1 SGHTS, CDR2 YDEGEE. Trimming cost V 5 bases and J 6 bases; bases outside gene matches: 8. CDR3 loop: CASRRRGQGSEQYV. CDR3 DNA: TGTGCCAGCAGGCGGAGGGGACAGGGGAGCGAGCAGTACGTC.

The chain combines TRBV12-3 or TRBV12-4 with TRBJ2-2, with 11 bases that match TRBD2. The CDR3 length is 15 residues. J was trimmed by 6 bases and V by 5 bases; bases with no gene match: 5. CDR3 region: CASSPTSGVAGELFF. The CDR3 region has the DNA TGTGCCAGCAGTCCGACTAGCGGGGTTGCCGGGGAGCTGTTTTTT.

This clonotype was counted between two and nine times. The chain uses TRBV4-1 and TRBJ2-5; D might be TRBD1 (6 bases). Germline V gene lookup returns CDR1 MGHRA and CDR2 YSYEKL. Trimming removed 2 bases at V and 2 bases at J, with 12 bases between. The CDR3 loop spans 15 amino acids. CDR3 sequence: CASSQLYRVQETQYF. The CDR3, as DNA: TGCGCCAGCAGCCAACTCTACAGGGTTCAAGAGACCCAGTACTTC.

V and J are TRBV21-1 and TRBJ1-2. TRBV21-1 is noted as a pseudogene. This CDR3 has 15 amino acids. The CDR3 coding sequence is TGTGCCAGCAGCAAAATGTTTGGGGATAGTGAGGGCTACACCTTC. Its protein product is CASSKMFGDSEGYTF.

This clonotype showed up just a few times. This chain links TRBV25-1 with TRBJ1-3, with no clear D. This CDR3 spans 16 amino acids. The V end was cut by 3 bases, the J end by 0 bases, with 12 bases between. Germline CDR1 reads MGHDK; CDR2 reads SYGVNS. CDR3 in DNA: TGTGCCAGCAGTGATCGCCGCCGGGGCTCTGGAAACACCATATATTTT. Translation gives CASSDRRRGSGNTIYF.